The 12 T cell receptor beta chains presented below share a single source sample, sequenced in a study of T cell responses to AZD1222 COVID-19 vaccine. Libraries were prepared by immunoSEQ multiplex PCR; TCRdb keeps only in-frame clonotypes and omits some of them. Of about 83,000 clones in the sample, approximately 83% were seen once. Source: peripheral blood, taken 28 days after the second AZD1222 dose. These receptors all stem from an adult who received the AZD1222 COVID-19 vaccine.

The CDR3 loop reads CASSQGDRQAFF. CDR3 coding DNA: TGTGCCAGCAGCCAAGGCGACAGACAAGCTTTCTTT. The chain links TRBV3-1 (or the pseudogene TRBV3-2) to TRBJ1-1, with D possibly TRBD1 on 5 matching bases. Looked up from germline, CDR1 is LGHDT and CDR2 is YNNKEL (reference sequence). The CDR3 sequence is 12 residues long. V gave up 1 base and J gave up 9 bases, with 9 bases separating them.

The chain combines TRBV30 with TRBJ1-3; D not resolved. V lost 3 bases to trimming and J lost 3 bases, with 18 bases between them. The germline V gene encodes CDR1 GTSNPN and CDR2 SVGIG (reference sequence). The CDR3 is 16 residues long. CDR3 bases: TGTGCCTGGAGCCCCCAATCATTAGAATATGGAAACACCATATATTTT. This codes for CAWSPQSLEYGNTIYF.

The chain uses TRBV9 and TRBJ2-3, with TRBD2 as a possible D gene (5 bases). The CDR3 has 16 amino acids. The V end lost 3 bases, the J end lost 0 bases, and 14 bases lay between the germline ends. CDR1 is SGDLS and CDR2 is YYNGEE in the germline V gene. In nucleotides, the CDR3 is TGTGCCAGCAGCGCACTACTAGGGATTAGCACAGATACGCAGTATTTT. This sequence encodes CASSALLGISTDTQYF.

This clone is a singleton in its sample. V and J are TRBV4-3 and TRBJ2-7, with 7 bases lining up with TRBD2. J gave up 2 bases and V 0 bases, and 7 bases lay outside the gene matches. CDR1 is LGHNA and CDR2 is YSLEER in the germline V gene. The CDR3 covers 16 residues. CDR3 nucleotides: TGCGCCAGCAGCCAAGAGGCGGGAGTGGCAGCCTACGAGCAGTACTTC. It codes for CASSQEAGVAAYEQYF.

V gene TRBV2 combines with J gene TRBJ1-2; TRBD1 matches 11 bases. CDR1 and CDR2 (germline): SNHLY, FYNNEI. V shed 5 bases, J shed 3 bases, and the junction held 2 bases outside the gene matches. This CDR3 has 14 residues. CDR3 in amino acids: CASSWTGGDYGYTF. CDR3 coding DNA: TGTGCCAGCAGTTGGACAGGGGGCGACTATGGCTACACCTTC.

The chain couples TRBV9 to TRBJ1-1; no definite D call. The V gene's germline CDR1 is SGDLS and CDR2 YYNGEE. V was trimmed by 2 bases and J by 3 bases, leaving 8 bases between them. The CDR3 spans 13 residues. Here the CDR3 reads CASSVGGYTEAFF. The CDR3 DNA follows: TGTGCCAGCAGCGTTGGCGGGTACACTGAAGCTTTCTTT.

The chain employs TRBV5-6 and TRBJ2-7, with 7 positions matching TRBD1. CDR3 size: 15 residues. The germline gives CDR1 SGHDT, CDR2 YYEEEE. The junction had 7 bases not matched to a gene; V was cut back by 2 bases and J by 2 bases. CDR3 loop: CASSLTQGNAYEQYF. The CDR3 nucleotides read TGTGCCAGCAGCTTAACACAGGGGAATGCCTACGAGCAGTACTTC.

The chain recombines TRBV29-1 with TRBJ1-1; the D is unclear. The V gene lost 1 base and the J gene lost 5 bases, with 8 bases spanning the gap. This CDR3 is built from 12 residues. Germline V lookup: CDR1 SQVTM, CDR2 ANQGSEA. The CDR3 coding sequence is TGCAGCGTTGAAGTAGAGGATACTGAAGCTTTCTTT. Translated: CSVEVEDTEAFF.

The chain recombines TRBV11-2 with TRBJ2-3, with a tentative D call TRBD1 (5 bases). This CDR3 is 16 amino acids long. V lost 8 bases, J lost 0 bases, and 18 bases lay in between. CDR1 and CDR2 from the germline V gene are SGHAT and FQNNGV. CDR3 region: CASALIGAGSTDTQYF. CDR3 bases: TGTGCCAGCGCCCTCATAGGGGCAGGGAGCACAGATACGCAGTATTTT. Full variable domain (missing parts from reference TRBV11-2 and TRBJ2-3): EAGVAQSPRYKIIEKRQSVAFWCNPISGHATLYWYQQILGQGPKLLIQFQNNGVVDDSQLPKDRFSAERLKGVDSTLKIQPAKLEDSAVYLCASALIGAGSTDTQYFGPGTRLTVL.

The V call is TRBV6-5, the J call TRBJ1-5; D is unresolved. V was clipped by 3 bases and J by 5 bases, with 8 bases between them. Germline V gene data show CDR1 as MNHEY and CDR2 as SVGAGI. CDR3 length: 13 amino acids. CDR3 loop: CASSYGEHQPQHF. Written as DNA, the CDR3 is TGTGCCAGCAGTTATGGGGAGCATCAGCCCCAGCATTTT.

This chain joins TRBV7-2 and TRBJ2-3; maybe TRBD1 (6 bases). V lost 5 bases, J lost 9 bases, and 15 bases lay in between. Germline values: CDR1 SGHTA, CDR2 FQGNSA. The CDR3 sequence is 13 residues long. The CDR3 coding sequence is TGTGCCAGCAGCCCCAACCAGGGGCGGACGCAGTATTTT. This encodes CASSPNQGRTQYF.

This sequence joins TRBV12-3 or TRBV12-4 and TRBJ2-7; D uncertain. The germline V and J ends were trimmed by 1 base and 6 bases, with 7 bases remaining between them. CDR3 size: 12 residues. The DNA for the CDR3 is TGTGCCAGCAGTTTAGGAGGCCCCGAGCAGTACTTC. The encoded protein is CASSLGGPEQYF.